This entry describes one TCR beta chain. Its antigen is not known. The source of the sample is a study of response to subunit inactivated influenza vaccine. TCRdb reanalysed the RT-PCR reads using MiXCR and keeps one entry per CDR3 protein. The sample carries 500,000 to 550,000 distinct CDR3 sequences, approximately 7.1% recorded once. Trimming took 4 bases from V and 2 from J; bases not matched to a gene: 6. The CDR3 consists of 15 residues. Per germline, CDR1 SGDLS and CDR2 YYNGEE. Findings and limits, study-wide: T cells newly recruited by each seasonal influenza vaccination are few, the authors suggested.

The chain combines TRBV9 with TRBJ2-5; 9 bases align to TRBD2. The material was PBMCs from blood, obtained around 2 years after vaccination. The TCR originated in a man in his fifties or sixties who received an inactivated influenza vaccine. CDR3: CASSQSLAGQETQYF. The CDR3 bases are TGTGCCAGCAGCCAAAGCCTAGCGGGACAAGAGACCCAGTACTTC.